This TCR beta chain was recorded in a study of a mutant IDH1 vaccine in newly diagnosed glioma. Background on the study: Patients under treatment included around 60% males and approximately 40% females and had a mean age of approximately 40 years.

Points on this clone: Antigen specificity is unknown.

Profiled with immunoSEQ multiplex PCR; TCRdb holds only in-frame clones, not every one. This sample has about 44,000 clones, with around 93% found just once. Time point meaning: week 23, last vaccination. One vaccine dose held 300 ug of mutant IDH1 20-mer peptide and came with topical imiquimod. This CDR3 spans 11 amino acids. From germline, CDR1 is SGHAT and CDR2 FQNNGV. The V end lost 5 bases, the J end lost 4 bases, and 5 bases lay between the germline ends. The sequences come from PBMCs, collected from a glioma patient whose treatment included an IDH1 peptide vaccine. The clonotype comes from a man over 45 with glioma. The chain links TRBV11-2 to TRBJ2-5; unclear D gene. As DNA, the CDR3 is TGTGCCAGCAGCGAACGAGAGACCCAGTACTTC. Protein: CASSERETQYF.